One TCR beta chain is described in this entry. The data were obtained in a study of Tregs in tolerant kidney transplant recipients. The CDR3 sequence is 12 residues long. V lost 5 bases, J lost 3 bases, and 1 base stayed unmatched. Germline V gene data show CDR1 as LNHDA and CDR2 as SQIVND (reference sequence). Only in-frame clones appear in the TCRdb table, and some are missing; sequencing was by immunoSEQ multiplex PCR. Of just over 15,000 clones in the sample, around nine tenths are singletons; the top ten hold approximately 13%. The chain has TRBV19 and TRBJ2-7, with 7 bases lining up with TRBD1. The sequencing input was CD8+ T cells from blood. The sequence was obtained from a human donor in good health. The CDR3 here is CASSYRGYEQYF. In DNA, the CDR3 is TGTGCCAGTAGTTACAGGGGCTACGAGCAGTACTTC.